The source of this TCR beta chain is a study of T-cell reconstitution after alpha-beta-depleted transplantation in children. The table lists this clonotype with many counts. For TCRbeta, the library was prepared with unique molecular identifiers. TCRdb recomputed calls from the PCR reads with MiXCR, one row per CDR3 protein. The sample records 230,000 or so distinct CDR3 sequences, more than 10% being singletons. CDR1 is ENHRY and CDR2 is SYGVKD in the germline V gene. V shed 4 bases and J shed 4 bases, with 13 bases lying between them. The CDR3 has 14 residues. This material consisted of PBMCs from the stem cell graft donor, taken from the stem cell graft. This receptor was identified in a human donor who donated a stem cell graft to a child with acute lymphoblastic leukemia. The chain links TRBV10-3 to TRBJ2-5; the D gene is possibly TRBD1 (7 bases). CDR3 residues: CAISGSGGGETQYF. The CDR3 DNA reads TGTGCCATCAGTGGCTCAGGGGGAGGAGAGACCCAGTACTTC.